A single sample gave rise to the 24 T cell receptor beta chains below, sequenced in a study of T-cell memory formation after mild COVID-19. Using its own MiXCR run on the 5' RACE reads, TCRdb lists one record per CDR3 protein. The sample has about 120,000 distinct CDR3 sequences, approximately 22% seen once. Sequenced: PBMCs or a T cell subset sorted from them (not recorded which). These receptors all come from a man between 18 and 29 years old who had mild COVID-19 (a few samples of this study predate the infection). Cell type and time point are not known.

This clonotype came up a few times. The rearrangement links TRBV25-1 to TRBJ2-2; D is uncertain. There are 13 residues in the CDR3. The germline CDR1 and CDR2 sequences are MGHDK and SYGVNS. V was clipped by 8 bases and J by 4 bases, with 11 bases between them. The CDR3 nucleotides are TGTGCCAGCCTCACCTGGGGCACCGGGGAGCTGTTTTTT. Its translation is CASLTWGTGELFF.

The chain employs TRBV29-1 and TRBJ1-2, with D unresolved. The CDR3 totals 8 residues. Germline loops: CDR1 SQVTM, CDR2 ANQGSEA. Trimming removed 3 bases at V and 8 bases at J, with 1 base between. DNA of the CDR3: TGCAGCGTTGAGGGCTACACCTTC. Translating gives CSVEGYTF. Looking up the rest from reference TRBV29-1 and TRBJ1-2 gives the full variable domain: SAVISQKPSRDICQRGTSLTIQCQVDSQVTMMFWYRQQPGQSLTLIATANQGSEATYESGFVIDKFPISRPNLTFSTLTVSNMSPEDSSIYLCSVEGYTFGSGTRLTVV.

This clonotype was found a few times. Written as DNA, the CDR3 is TGTGCCACCAGCAGAGTGGAGAAGACCTACAATGAGCAGTTCTTC. Translation: CATSRVEKTYNEQFF. V usage is TRBV15 and J usage is TRBJ2-1, with D unclear. The ends were cut back, 1 base at V and 2 bases at J, with 9 bases in the middle. The CDR3 is 15 residues long. Germline loops: CDR1 LNHNV, CDR2 YYDKDF (reference sequence).

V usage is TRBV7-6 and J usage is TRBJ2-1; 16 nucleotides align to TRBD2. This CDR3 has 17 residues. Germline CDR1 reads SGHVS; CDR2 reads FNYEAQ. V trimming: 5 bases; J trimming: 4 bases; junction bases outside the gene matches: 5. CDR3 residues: CASSPGTSGGVYNEQFF. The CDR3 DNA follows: TGTGCCAGCAGCCCCGGGACTAGCGGGGGGGTATACAATGAGCAGTTCTTC.

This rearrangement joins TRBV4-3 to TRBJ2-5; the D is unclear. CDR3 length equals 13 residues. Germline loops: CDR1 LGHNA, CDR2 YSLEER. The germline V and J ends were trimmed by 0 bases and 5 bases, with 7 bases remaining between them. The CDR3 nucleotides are TGCGCCAGCAGCCAAGAGGGGTGGGAGACCCAGTACTTC. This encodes CASSQEGWETQYF.

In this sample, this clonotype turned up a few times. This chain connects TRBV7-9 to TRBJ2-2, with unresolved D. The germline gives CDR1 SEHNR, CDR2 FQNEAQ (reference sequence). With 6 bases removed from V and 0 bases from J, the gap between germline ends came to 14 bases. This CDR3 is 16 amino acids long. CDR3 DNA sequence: TGTGCCAGCAGGGGCCGTGGATATTCGAACACCGGGGAGCTGTTTTTT. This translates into CASRGRGYSNTGELFF. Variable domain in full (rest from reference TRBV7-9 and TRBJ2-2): DTGVSQNPRHKITKRGQNVTFRCDPISEHNRLYWYRQTLGQGPEFLTYFQNEAQLEKSRLLSDRFSAERPKGSFSTLEIQRTEQGDSAMYLCASRGRGYSNTGELFFGEGSRLTVL.

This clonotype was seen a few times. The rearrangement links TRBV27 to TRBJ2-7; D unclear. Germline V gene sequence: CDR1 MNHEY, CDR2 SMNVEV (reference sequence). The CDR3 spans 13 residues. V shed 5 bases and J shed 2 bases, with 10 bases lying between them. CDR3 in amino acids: CASSPRNTYEQYF. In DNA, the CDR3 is TGTGCCAGCAGTCCTAGGAATACCTACGAGCAGTACTTC.

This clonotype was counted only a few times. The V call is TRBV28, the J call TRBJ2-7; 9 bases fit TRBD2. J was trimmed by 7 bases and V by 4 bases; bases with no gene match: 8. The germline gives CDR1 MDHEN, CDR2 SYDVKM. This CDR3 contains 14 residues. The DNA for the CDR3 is TGTGCCAGCAGTTCCACCACCCTAGCGGGGGAGCAGTACGTC. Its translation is CASSSTTLAGEQYV.

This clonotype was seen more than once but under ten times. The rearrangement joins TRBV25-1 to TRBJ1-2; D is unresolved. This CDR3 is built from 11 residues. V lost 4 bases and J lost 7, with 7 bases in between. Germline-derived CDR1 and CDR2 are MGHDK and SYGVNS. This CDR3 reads CASSVGGGYTF. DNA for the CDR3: TGTGCCAGCAGTGTGGGCGGTGGCTACACCTTC.

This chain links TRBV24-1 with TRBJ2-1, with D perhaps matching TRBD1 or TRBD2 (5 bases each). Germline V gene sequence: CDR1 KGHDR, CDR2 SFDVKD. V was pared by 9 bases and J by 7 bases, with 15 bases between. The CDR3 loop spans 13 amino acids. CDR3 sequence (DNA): TGTGCCACCGCCGGGACGAAGAAAAATGAGCAGTTCTTC. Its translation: CATAGTKKNEQFF.

In nucleotides, the CDR3 is TGCAGTGCGCTCCCGGGACAGGGGGCGTGGGGGGCGTTGAACACTGAAGCTTTCTTT. Amino acids: CSALPGQGAWGALNTEAFF. The J gene is TRBJ1-1, the V gene TRBV20-1, with 12 bases aligning to TRBD1. Germline CDR1 reads DFQATT; CDR2 reads SNEGSKA (reference sequence). The CDR3 runs 19 residues. Trimming cost V 6 bases and J 0 bases; bases outside gene matches: 17.

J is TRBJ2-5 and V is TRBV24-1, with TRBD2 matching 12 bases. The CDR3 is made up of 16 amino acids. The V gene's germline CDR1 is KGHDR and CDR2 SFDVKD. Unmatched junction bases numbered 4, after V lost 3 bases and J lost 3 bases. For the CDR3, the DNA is TGTGCCACCAGTGATGAGACTAGCGGGGGTGAAGAGACCCAGTACTTC. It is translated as CATSDETSGGEETQYF.

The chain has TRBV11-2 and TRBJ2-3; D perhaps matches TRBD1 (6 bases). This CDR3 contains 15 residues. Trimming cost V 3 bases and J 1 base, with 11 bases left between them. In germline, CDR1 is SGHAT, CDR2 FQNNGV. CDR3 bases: TGTGCCAGCAGCTTGAGGGCAGGGGGCACAGATACGCAGTATTTT. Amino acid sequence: CASSLRAGGTDTQYF.

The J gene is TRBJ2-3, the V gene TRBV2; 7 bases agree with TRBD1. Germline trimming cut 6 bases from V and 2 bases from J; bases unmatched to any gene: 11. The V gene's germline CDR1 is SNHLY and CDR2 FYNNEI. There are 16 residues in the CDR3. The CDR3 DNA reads TGTGCCAGCAGCGATGGACAGGACCGACTCACAGATACGCAGTATTTT. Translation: CASSDGQDRLTDTQYF.

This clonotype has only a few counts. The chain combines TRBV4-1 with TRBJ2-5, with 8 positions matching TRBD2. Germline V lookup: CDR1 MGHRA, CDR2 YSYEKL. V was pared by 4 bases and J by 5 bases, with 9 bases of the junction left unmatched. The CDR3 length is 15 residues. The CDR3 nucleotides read TGCGCCAGCAGCCTTCAAGAGCGGGGGTTGGAGACCCAGTACTTC. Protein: CASSLQERGLETQYF.

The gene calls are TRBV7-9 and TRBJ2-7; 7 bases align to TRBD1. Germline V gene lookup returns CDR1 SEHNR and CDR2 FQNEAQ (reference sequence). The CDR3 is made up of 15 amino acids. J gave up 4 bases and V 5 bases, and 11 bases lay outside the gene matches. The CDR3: CASSPGQGVRYEQYF. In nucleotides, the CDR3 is TGTGCCAGCAGCCCCGGGCAGGGGGTTCGGTACGAGCAGTACTTC.

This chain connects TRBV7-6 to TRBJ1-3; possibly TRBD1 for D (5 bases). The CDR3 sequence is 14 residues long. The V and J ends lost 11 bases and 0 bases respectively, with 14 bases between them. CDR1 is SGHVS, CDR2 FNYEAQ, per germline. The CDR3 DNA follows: TGTGCCGTCAGGGTCTCTCTCTCTGGAAACACCATATATTTT. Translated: CAVRVSLSGNTIYF.

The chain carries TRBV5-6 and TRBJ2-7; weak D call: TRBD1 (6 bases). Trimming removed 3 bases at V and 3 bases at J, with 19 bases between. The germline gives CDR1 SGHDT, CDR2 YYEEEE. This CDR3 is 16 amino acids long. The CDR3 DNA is TGTGCCAGCAGCTCCTCTACAGGGTTTCAGGTCTACGAGCAGTACGTC. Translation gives CASSSSTGFQVYEQYV.

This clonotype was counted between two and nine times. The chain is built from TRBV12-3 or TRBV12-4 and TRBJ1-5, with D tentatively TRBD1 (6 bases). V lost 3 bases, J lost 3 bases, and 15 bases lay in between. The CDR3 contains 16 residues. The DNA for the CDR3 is TGTGCCAGCAGTTTCACAGGGTTCGGGACCAATCAGCCCCAGCATTTT. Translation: CASSFTGFGTNQPQHF.

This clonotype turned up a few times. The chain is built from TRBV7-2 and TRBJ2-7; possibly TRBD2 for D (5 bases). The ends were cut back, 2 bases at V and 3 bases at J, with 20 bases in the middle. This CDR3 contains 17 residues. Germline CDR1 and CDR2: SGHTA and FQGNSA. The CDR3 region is CASSLSPRANHIYEQYF. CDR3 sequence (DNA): TGTGCCAGCAGCTTATCTCCGAGGGCGAACCACATCTACGAGCAGTACTTC.

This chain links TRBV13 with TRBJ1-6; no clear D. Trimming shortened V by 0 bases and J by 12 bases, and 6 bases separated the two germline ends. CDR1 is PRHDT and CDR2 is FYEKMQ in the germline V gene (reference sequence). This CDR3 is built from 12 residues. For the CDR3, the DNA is TGTGCCAGCAGCTTAGGGCTGGGACCCCTCCACTTT. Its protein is CASSLGLGPLHF.

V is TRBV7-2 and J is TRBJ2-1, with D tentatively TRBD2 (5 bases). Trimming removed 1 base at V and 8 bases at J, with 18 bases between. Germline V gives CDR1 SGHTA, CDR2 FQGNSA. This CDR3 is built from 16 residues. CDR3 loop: CASSLEGVGSGDEQFF. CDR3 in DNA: TGTGCCAGCAGCTTAGAAGGTGTGGGGAGCGGTGATGAGCAGTTCTTC.

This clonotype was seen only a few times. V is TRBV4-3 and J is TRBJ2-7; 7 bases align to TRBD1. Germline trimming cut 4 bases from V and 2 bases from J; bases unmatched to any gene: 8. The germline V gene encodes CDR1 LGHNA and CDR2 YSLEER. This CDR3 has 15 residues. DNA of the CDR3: TGCGCCAGCAGCCCAAGTATCGGGACAGCCTACGAGCAGTACGTC. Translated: CASSPSIGTAYEQYV.

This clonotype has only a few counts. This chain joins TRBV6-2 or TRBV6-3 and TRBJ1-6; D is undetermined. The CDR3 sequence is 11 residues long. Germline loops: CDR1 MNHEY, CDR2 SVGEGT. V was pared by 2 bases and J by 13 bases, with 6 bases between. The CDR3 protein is CASSYGSPLHF. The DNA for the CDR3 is TGTGCCAGCAGTTACGGGAGTCCCCTCCACTTT.